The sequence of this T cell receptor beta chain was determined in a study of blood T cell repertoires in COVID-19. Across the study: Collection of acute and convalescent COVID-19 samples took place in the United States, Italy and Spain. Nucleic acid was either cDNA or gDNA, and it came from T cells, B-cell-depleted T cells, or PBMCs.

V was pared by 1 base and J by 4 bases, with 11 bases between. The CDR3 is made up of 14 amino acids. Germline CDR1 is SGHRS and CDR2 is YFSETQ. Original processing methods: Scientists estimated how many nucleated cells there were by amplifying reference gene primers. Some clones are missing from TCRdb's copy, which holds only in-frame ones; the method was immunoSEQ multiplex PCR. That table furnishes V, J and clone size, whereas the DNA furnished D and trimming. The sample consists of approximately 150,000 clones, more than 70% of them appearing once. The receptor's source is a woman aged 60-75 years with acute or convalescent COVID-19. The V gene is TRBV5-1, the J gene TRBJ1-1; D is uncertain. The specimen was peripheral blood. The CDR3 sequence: CASSLPRVGTEAFF. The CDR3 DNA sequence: TGCGCCAGCAGCTTGCCCCGGGTCGGCACTGAAGCTTTCTTT.